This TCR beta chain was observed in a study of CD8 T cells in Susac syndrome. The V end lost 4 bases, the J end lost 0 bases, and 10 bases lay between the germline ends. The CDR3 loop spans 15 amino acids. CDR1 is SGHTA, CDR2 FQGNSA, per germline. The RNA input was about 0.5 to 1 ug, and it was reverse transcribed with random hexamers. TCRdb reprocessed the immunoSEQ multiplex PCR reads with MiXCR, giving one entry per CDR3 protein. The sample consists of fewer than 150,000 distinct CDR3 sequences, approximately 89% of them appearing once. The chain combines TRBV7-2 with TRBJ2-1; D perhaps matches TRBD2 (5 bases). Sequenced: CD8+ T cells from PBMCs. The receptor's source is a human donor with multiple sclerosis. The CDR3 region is CASSSLASSYNEQFF. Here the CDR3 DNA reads TGTGCCAGCAGCTCTCTAGCTAGCTCCTACAATGAGCAGTTCTTC.